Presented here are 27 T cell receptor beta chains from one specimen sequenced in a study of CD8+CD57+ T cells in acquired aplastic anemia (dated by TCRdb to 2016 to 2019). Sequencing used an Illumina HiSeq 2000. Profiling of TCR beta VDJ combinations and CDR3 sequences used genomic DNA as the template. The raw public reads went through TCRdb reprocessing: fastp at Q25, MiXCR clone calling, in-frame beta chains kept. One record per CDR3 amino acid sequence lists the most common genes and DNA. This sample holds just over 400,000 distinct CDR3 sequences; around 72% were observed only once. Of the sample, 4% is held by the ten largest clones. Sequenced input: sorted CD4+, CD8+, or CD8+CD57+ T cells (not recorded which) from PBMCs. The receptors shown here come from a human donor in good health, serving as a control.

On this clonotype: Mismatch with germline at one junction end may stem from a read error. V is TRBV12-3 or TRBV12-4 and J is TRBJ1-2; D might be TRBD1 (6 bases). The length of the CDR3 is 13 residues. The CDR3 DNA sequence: TGTGCCAGCACAGGGGAACTCGATCAGCCCCACCATTTT. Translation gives CASTGELDQPHHF.

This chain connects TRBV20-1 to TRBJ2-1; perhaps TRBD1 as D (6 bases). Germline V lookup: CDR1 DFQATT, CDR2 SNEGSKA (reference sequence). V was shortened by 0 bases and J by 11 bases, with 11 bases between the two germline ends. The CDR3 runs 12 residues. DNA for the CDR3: TGCAGTGCTAGAGATCAGGGGCGTCAGCAGTTCTTC. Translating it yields CSARDQGRQQFF.

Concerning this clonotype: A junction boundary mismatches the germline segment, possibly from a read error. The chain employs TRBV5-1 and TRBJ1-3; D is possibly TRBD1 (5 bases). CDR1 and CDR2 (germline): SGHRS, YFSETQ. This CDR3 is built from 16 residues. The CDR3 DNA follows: TGTGCCAGTAGCCCTGGGGCTACTTGGGCTGGAAACACCATATATTTT. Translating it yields CASSPGATWAGNTIYF.

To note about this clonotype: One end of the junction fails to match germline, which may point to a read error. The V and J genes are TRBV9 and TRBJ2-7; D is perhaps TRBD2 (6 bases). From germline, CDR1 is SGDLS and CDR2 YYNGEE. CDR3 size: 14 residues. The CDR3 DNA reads TGTGCCAGCTCCGGGACTGGCGGGATGTACGAGAAGTACTTC. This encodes CASSGTGGMYEKYF.

The CDR3: CASSLSGGVTDTHF. CDR3 in DNA: TGTGCCAGCAGCTTAAGCGGGGGGGTTACAGATACGCACTTT. The V gene is TRBV7-6, the J gene TRBJ1-6, with D possibly matching TRBD1 (5 bases). The V end lost 2 bases, the J end lost 19 bases, and 21 bases lay between the germline ends. Per the germline V gene, CDR1 is SGHVS and CDR2 is FNYEAQ. The CDR3 loop spans 14 amino acids. The variable domain in full, with the rest retrieved from reference TRBV7-6 and TRBJ1-6, is GAGVSQSPRYKVTKRGQDVALRCDPISGHVSLYWYRQALGQGPEFLTYFNYEAQQDKSGLPNDRFSAERPEGSISTLTIQRTEQRDSAMYRCASSLSGGVTDTHFGNGTRLTVT.

Here the CDR3 reads CSVGQQGDNTEAFF. In DNA, the CDR3 is TGCAGCGTTGGACAACAGGGAGACAACACTGAAGCTTTCTTT. This chain uses TRBV29-1 with TRBJ1-1, with D possibly matching TRBD1 (6 bases). From germline, CDR1 is SQVTM and CDR2 ANQGSEA. The CDR3 covers 14 residues. V lost 4 bases and J 2 bases, leaving 14 bases between the germline ends.

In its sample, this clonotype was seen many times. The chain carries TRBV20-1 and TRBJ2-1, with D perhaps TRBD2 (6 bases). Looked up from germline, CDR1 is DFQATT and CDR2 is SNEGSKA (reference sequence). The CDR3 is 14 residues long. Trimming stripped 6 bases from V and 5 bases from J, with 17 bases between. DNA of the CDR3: TGCAGTGCCCAAGAGGGGACTGGAAACAATGAGCAGTTCTTC. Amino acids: CSAQEGTGNNEQFF.

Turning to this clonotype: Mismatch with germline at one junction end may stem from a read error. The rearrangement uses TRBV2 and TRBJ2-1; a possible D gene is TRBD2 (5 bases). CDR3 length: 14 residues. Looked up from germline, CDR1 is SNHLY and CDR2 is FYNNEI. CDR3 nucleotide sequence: TGTGCCAGCGGCGAGGGAGATGCCTACAAGGAGCAGTTCTTC. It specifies CASGEGDAYKEQFF. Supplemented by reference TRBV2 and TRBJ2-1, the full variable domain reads EPEVTQTPSHQVTQMGQEVILRCVPISNHLYFYWYRQILGQKVEFLVSFYNNEISEKSEIFDDQFSVERPDGSNFTLKIRSTKLEDSAMYFCASGEGDAYKEQFFGPGTRLTVL.

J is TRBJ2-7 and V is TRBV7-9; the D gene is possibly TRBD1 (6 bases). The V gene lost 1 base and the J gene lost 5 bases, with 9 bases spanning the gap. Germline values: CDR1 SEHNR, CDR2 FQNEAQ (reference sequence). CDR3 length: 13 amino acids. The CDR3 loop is CASSLDRDHEQYF. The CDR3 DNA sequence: TGTGCCAGCAGCTTAGACAGGGACCACGAGCAGTACTTC.

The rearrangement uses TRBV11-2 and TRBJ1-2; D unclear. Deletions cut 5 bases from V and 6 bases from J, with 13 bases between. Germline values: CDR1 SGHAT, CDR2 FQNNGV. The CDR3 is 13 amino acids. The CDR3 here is CASSLRRDHGYTF. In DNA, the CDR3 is TGTGCCAGCAGCCTGAGACGGGATCATGGCTACACCTTC.

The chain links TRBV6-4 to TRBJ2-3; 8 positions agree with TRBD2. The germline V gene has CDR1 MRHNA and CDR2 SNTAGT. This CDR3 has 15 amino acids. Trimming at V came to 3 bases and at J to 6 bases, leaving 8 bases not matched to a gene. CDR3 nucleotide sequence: TGTGCCAGCAGTGAGGTAGCGGGGTGGGTGGATACGCAGTATTTT. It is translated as CASSEVAGWVDTQYF.

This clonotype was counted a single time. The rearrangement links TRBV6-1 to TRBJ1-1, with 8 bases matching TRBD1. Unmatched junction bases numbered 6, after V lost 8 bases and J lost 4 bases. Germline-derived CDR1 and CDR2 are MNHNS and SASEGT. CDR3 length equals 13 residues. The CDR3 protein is CASPSQGGTEAFF. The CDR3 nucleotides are TGTGCCAGCCCTTCACAGGGGGGCACTGAAGCTTTCTTT.

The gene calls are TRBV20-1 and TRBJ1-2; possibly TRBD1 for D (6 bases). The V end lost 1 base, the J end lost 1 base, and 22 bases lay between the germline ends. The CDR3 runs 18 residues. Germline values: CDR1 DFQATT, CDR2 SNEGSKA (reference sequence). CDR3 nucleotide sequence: TGCAGTGCTAGAGCGGCAGGGGCTGGAAACACCAATAACTATGGCTACACCTTC. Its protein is CSARAAGAGNTNNYGYTF.

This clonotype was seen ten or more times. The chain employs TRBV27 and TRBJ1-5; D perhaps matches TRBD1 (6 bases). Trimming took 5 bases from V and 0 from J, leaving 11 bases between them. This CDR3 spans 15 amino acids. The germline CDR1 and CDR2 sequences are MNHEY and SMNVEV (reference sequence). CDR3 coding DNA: TGTGCCAGCAGTCCAGGGGTGTTTAGCAATCAGCCCCAGCATTTT. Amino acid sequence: CASSPGVFSNQPQHF.

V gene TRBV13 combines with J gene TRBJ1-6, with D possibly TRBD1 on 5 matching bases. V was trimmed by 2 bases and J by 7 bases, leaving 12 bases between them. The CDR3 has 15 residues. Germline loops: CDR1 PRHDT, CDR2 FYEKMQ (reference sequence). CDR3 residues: CASSLQWGDNSPLHF. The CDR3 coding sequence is TGTGCCAGCAGCTTACAATGGGGGGACAATTCACCCCTCCACTTT. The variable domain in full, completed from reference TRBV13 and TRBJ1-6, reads AAGVIQSPRHLIKEKRETATLKCYPIPRHDTVYWYQQGPGQDPQFLISFYEKMQSDKGSIPDRFSAQQFSDYHSELNMSSLELGDSALYFCASSLQWGDNSPLHFGNGTRLTVT.

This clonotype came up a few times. CDR3 coding DNA: TGCGCCAGCAGCAGGAAAGGGATGTGGGATGGCTACACCTTC. Translation: CASSRKGMWDGYTF. The rearrangement uses TRBV4-1 and TRBJ1-2; D ambiguous. CDR3 length: 14 residues. Germline CDR1 MGHRA, CDR2 YSYEKL. Trimming took 5 bases from V and 6 from J, leaving 16 bases between them.

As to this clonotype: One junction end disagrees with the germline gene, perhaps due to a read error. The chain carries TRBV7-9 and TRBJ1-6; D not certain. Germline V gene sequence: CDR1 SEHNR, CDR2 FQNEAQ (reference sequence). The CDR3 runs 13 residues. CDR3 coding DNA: TGTGCCACCAGCAATCTAAGCTCCGCACCCCTCCACTTT. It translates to CATSNLSSAPLHF. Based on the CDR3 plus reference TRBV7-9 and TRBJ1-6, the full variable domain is DTGVSQNPRHKITKRGQNVTFRCDPISEHNRLYWYRQTLGQGPEFLTYFQNEAQLEKSRLLSDRFSAERPKGSFSTLEIQRTEQGDSAMYLCATSNLSSAPLHFGNGTRLTVT.

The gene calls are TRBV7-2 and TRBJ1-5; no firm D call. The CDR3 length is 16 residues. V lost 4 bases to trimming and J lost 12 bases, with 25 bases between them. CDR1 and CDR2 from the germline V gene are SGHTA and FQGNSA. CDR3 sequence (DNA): TGTGCCAGCAGCTCAGAAACGGGTGCTAATTCACCCCTCCAGCATTTT. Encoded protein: CASSSETGANSPLQHF.

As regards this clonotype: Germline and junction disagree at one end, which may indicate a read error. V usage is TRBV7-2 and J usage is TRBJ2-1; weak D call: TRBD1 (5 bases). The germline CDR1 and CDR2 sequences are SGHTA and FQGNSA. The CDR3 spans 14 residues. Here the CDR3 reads CASSLGQLRAVHWF. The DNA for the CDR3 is TGCGCCAGCAGCCTAGGACAACTACGAGCAGTACATTGGTTC.

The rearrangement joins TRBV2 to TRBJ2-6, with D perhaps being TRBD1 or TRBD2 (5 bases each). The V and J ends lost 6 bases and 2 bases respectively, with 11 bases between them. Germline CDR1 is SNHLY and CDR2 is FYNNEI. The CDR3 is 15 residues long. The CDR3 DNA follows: TGTGCCAGCAGCAACCGAGGGGCTGGGGCCAACGTCCTGACTTTC. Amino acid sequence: CASSNRGAGANVLTF.

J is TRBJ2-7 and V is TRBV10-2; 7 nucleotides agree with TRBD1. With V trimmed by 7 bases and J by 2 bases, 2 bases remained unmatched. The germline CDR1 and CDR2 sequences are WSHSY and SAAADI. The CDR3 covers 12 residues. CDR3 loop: CASTGQAYEQYF. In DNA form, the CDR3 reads TGCGCCAGCACCGGACAGGCCTACGAGCAGTACTTC.

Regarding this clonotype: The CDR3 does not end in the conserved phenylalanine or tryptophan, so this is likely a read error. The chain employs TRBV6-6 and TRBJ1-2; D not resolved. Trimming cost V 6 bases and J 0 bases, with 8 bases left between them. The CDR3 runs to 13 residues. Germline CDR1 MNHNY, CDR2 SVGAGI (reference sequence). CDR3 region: CASSYLANYGYTV. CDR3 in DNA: TGTGCCAGCAGCTACCTCGCTAACTATGGCTACACCGTC.

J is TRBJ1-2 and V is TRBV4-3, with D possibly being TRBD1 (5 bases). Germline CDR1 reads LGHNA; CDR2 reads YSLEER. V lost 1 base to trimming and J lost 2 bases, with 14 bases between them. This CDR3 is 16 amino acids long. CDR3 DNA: TGCGCCAGCAGCCAAGCGGCAGGGAAGGCCAACTATGGCTACACCTTC. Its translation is CASSQAAGKANYGYTF.

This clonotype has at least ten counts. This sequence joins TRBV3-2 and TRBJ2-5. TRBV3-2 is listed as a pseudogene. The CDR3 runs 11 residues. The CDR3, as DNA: TGTGCCAGCAGCCAAGAAGAGACCCAGTACTTC. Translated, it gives CASSQEETQYF.

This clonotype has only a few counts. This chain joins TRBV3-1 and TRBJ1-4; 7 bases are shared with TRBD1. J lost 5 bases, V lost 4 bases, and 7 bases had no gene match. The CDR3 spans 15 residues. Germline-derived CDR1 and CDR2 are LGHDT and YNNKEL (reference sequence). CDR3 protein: CASSLRTGPNEKLFF. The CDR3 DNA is TGTGCCAGCAGCCTCCGGACAGGTCCAAATGAAAAACTGTTTTTT.

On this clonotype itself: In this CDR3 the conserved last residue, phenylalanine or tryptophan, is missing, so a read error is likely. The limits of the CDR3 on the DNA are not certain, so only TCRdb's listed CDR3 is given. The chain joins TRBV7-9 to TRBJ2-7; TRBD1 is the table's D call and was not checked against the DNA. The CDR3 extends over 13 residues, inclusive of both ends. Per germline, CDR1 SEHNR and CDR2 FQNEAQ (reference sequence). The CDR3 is CASSDLQGDLDYY.

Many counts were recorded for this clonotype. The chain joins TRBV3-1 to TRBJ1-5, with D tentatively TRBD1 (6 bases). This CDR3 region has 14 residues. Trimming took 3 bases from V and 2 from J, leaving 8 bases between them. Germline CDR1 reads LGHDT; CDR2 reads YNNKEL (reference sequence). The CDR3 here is CASSHRGGNQPQHF. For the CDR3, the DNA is TGTGCCAGCAGCCACAGGGGAGGCAATCAGCCCCAGCATTTT. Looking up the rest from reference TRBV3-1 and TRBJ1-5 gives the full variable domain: DTAVSQTPKYLVTQMGNDKSIKCEQNLGHDTMYWYKQDSKKFLKIMFSYNNKELIINETVPNRFSPKSPDKAHLNLHINSLELGDSAVYFCASSHRGGNQPQHFGDGTRLSIL.